The rows below give T cell receptor beta chains drawn from one sample of a study of CD8+ T cells in alopecia areata. Clones were read by immunoSEQ multiplex PCR, and TCRdb kept only the in-frame ones, dropping some. The sample gives about 140,000 clones, roughly 50% of which show up once; approximately 4.3% is in the top ten. Sequences were obtained from CD4+ T cells sorted from blood. The receptors come from a human donor in good health. Both conserved end residues are part of each CDR3. Fields, in order: V gene, clone size, J gene, D gene, CDR3 DNA, CDR3 protein. The D gene is left open where the match is weak. Only some rows state a clone size, as once, few, many or a class for expanded clones.

v_call: TRBV19; clone_size: NA; j_call: TRBJ2-7; d_call: NA; cdr3_nt: TGTGCCAGTAGTATGCCCCGGGGCGAGCAGTACTTC; cdr3_aa: CASSMPRGEQYF
v_call: TRBV29-1; clone_size: NA; j_call: TRBJ2-1; d_call: TRBD1; cdr3_nt: TGCAGCGTGGGGGTTGGACAGGGCAATGAGCAGTTCTTC; cdr3_aa: CSVGVGQGNEQFF
v_call: TRBV5-1; clone_size: NA; j_call: TRBJ2-7; d_call: TRBD2; cdr3_nt: TGCGCCAGCAGCCACGGCAGACTAGCGGGACACTACGAGCAGTACTTC; cdr3_aa: CASSHGRLAGHYEQYF
v_call: TRBV5-1; clone_size: NA; j_call: TRBJ2-5; d_call: NA; cdr3_nt: TGCGCCAGCAGCTTGTTGGAGACCCAGTACTTC; cdr3_aa: CASSLLETQYF
v_call: TRBV5-6; clone_size: NA; j_call: TRBJ2-3; d_call: TRBD2; cdr3_nt: TGTGCCAGCAGCTTGCGGAGGACTAGCGCCGATACGCAGTATTTT; cdr3_aa: CASSLRRTSADTQYF
v_call: TRBV30; clone_size: few; j_call: TRBJ2-7; d_call: NA; cdr3_nt: TGTGCCTGGAGTACTCGGGACTCGGATGAGCAGTACTTC; cdr3_aa: CAWSTRDSDEQYF
v_call: TRBV30; clone_size: NA; j_call: TRBJ1-2; d_call: NA; cdr3_nt: TGTGCCTGGAGGTGGTCGGAATATGGCTACACCTTC; cdr3_aa: CAWRWSEYGYTF
v_call: TRBV19; clone_size: few; j_call: TRBJ2-2; d_call: NA; cdr3_nt: TGTGCCAGTAGTATACATCGGTCCGGGGAGCTGTTTTTT; cdr3_aa: CASSIHRSGELFF
v_call: TRBV29-1; clone_size: few; j_call: TRBJ2-1; d_call: TRBD2; cdr3_nt: TGCAGCGTCCGAGCCCGGACTAGCGGAAACAATGAGCAGTTCTTC; cdr3_aa: CSVRARTSGNNEQFF
v_call: TRBV7-9; clone_size: NA; j_call: TRBJ1-1; d_call: TRBD1; cdr3_nt: TGTGCCAGCAGGGACAGGGGGACTGAAGCTTTCTTT; cdr3_aa: CASRDRGTEAFF
v_call: TRBV5-6; clone_size: NA; j_call: TRBJ2-7; d_call: TRBD1; cdr3_nt: TGTGCCAGCAGCCGGGACAGGGCCTACGAGCAGTACTTC; cdr3_aa: CASSRDRAYEQYF
v_call: TRBV19; clone_size: NA; j_call: TRBJ1-5; d_call: NA; cdr3_nt: TGTGCCAGTATAACCTCGCGGGGGGCAGGACAGCCCCAGCATTTT; cdr3_aa: CASITSRGAGQPQHF
v_call: TRBV6-1; clone_size: few; j_call: TRBJ1-5; d_call: NA; cdr3_nt: TGTGCCAGCAGCCTCCGCAGGGTGAGAGGACAGCCCCAGCATTTT; cdr3_aa: CASSLRRVRGQPQHF
v_call: TRBV6-5; clone_size: NA; j_call: TRBJ2-5; d_call: NA; cdr3_nt: TGTGCCAGCAGTTACTCGATAAGTGAGACCCAGTACTTC; cdr3_aa: CASSYSISETQYF
v_call: TRBV29-1; clone_size: few; j_call: TRBJ2-2; d_call: NA; cdr3_nt: TGCAGCGTTGAACCGGCGGTAAACACCGGGGAGCTGTTTTTT; cdr3_aa: CSVEPAVNTGELFF
v_call: TRBV19; clone_size: few; j_call: TRBJ2-1; d_call: NA; cdr3_nt: TGTGCCAGTAGTATTCGGGGGAGGCAGTTCTTC; cdr3_aa: CASSIRGRQFF
v_call: TRBV10-3; clone_size: once; j_call: TRBJ2-7; d_call: NA; cdr3_nt: TGTGCCATCAGTGAAGAGGGGGGGGCGCACGAGCAGTACTTC; cdr3_aa: CAISEEGGAHEQYF
v_call: TRBV7-3; clone_size: NA; j_call: TRBJ2-1; d_call: NA; cdr3_nt: TGTGCCAGCAGCTTAAAGTGGCCGGGACGAAAGTTCTTC; cdr3_aa: CASSLKWPGRKFF
v_call: TRBV27; clone_size: NA; j_call: TRBJ2-3; d_call: NA; cdr3_nt: TGTGCCAGCAGTTTATTTGGGGCGGCTGATACGCAGTATTTT; cdr3_aa: CASSLFGAADTQYF
v_call: TRBV11-2; clone_size: few; j_call: TRBJ2-3; d_call: NA; cdr3_nt: TGTGCCAGCAGCCCCGGAATTACAGATACGCAGTATTTT; cdr3_aa: CASSPGITDTQYF
v_call: TRBV28; clone_size: NA; j_call: TRBJ1-5; d_call: NA; cdr3_nt: TGTGCCAGCAGCAGGGTTAGCAATCAGCCCCAGCATTTT; cdr3_aa: CASSRVSNQPQHF
v_call: TRBV29-1; clone_size: NA; j_call: TRBJ2-5; d_call: NA; cdr3_nt: TGCAGCGTTGTGGGCATAAGGGACTCCACCAGCGAGACCCAGTACTTC; cdr3_aa: CSVVGIRDSTSETQYF
v_call: TRBV28; clone_size: NA; j_call: TRBJ2-3; d_call: NA; cdr3_nt: TGCGCGCGCACAGATACGCAGTATTTT; cdr3_aa: CARTDTQYF
v_call: TRBV11-2; clone_size: NA; j_call: TRBJ2-7; d_call: NA; cdr3_nt: TGTGCCAGCAGCCCAAGCCGGCTCACGGAGGAGCAGTACTTC; cdr3_aa: CASSPSRLTEEQYF
v_call: TRBV6-4; clone_size: NA; j_call: TRBJ2-3; d_call: TRBD1; cdr3_nt: TGTGCCAGCAGTCGAACAGGGGGCGCAGATACGCAGTATTTT; cdr3_aa: CASSRTGGADTQYF
v_call: TRBV30; clone_size: few; j_call: TRBJ2-7; d_call: NA; cdr3_nt: TGTGCCTGGAGTGTACGAGGGGAGCAGTACTTC; cdr3_aa: CAWSVRGEQYF
v_call: TRBV18; clone_size: NA; j_call: TRBJ2-7; d_call: NA; cdr3_nt: TGTGCCAGCTCACCACCGAGCTCCTACGAGCAGTACTTC; cdr3_aa: CASSPPSSYEQYF
v_call: TRBV9; clone_size: NA; j_call: TRBJ1-4; d_call: NA; cdr3_nt: TGTGCCAGCAGCGTAGGGGGGCAGACCAGTGAAAAACTGTTTTTT; cdr3_aa: CASSVGGQTSEKLFF
v_call: TRBV6-5; clone_size: NA; j_call: TRBJ2-5; d_call: TRBD1; cdr3_nt: TGTGCCAGCAGGGGACAGGGGGCGCCCCAAGAGACCCAGTACTTC; cdr3_aa: CASRGQGAPQETQYF
v_call: TRBV9; clone_size: NA; j_call: TRBJ1-2; d_call: NA; cdr3_nt: TGTGCCAGCAGCGTAGGGTTCTTGGAGATTGGGGGCTACACCTTC; cdr3_aa: CASSVGFLEIGGYTF
v_call: TRBV6-6; clone_size: NA; j_call: TRBJ2-5; d_call: NA; cdr3_nt: TGTGCCAGCAGAGGGAACGGAGAGACCCAGTACTTC; cdr3_aa: CASRGNGETQYF
v_call: TRBV29-1; clone_size: NA; j_call: TRBJ2-4; d_call: NA; cdr3_nt: TGCAGCGTTGAAGCCAGGGACAGGGCGGGAGGCAACATTCAGTACTTC; cdr3_aa: CSVEARDRAGGNIQYF
v_call: TRBV7-2; clone_size: few; j_call: TRBJ2-1; d_call: TRBD1; cdr3_nt: TGTGCCAGCCGTACCTCCTCAACGCAGGGGGCTCAGTTCTTC; cdr3_aa: CASRTSSTQGAQFF
v_call: TRBV29-1; clone_size: few; j_call: TRBJ2-5; d_call: TRBD1; cdr3_nt: TGCAGCGCCCCGACAGGGGGCGTAGAGACCCAGTACTTC; cdr3_aa: CSAPTGGVETQYF
v_call: TRBV5-1; clone_size: NA; j_call: TRBJ1-4; d_call: NA; cdr3_nt: TGCGCCAGCAGCTTGGAAGGGGTCTCTAATGAAAAACTGTTTTTT; cdr3_aa: CASSLEGVSNEKLFF
v_call: TRBV6-6; clone_size: few; j_call: TRBJ2-4; d_call: NA; cdr3_nt: TGTGCCAGCAGAGGGGGTCAGGACAAAAACATTCAGTACTTC; cdr3_aa: CASRGGQDKNIQYF
v_call: TRBV27; clone_size: NA; j_call: TRBJ1-5; d_call: NA; cdr3_nt: TGTGCCAGCAGGCCGGATTGGTATAGCAATCAGCCCCAGCATTTT; cdr3_aa: CASRPDWYSNQPQHF
v_call: TRBV19; clone_size: NA; j_call: TRBJ2-7; d_call: TRBD2; cdr3_nt: TGTGCCAGTAGTACTAAACTGGGTTTAGCGGGAGCCTACGAGCAGTACTTC; cdr3_aa: CASSTKLGLAGAYEQYF
v_call: TRBV14; clone_size: NA; j_call: TRBJ2-1; d_call: NA; cdr3_nt: TGTGCCAGCAGCTTCTTTTCGAATGAGCAGTTCTTC; cdr3_aa: CASSFFSNEQFF
v_call: TRBV4-1; clone_size: few; j_call: TRBJ2-1; d_call: TRBD2; cdr3_nt: TGCGCCAGCAGCCAAGAGACTAGCGGGAGTGATGAGCAGTTCTTC; cdr3_aa: CASSQETSGSDEQFF
v_call: TRBV2; clone_size: few; j_call: TRBJ2-4; d_call: NA; cdr3_nt: TGTGCCAGCAGCCCAGGGCCCTATATTCAGTACTTC; cdr3_aa: CASSPGPYIQYF
v_call: TRBV29-1; clone_size: NA; j_call: TRBJ1-2; d_call: NA; cdr3_nt: TGCAGCGTTACCTCGCTTGTTGGGGGAGAAGGTGGCTACACCTTC; cdr3_aa: CSVTSLVGGEGGYTF
v_call: TRBV30; clone_size: NA; j_call: TRBJ1-5; d_call: NA; cdr3_nt: TGTGCCTGGAGTCGGGCAATTGGAAATCAGCCCCAGCATTTT; cdr3_aa: CAWSRAIGNQPQHF
v_call: TRBV6-1; clone_size: few; j_call: TRBJ1-5; d_call: NA; cdr3_nt: TGTGCCAGCAGTGAAGGCAAAACTTTTTTCAGCAATCAGCCCCAGCATTTT; cdr3_aa: CASSEGKTFFSNQPQHF
v_call: TRBV29-1; clone_size: NA; j_call: TRBJ1-2; d_call: NA; cdr3_nt: TGCAGCGCCGGGTCTGCGGCCTATGGCTACACCTTC; cdr3_aa: CSAGSAAYGYTF
v_call: TRBV30; clone_size: NA; j_call: TRBJ2-2; d_call: TRBD2; cdr3_nt: TGTGCCTGGAGTGTACTTGGGACTACTCAAACCGGGGAGCTGTTTTTT; cdr3_aa: CAWSVLGTTQTGELFF
v_call: TRBV5-4; clone_size: NA; j_call: TRBJ2-7; d_call: NA; cdr3_nt: TGTGCCAGCAGCGCCGTGGGGCGGGATTGGGGCGAGCAGTACTTC; cdr3_aa: CASSAVGRDWGEQYF
v_call: TRBV5-1; clone_size: NA; j_call: TRBJ2-2; d_call: NA; cdr3_nt: TGCGCCAGCAGCTTGGCGGCCCGGGGCACCGGGGAGCTGTTTTTT; cdr3_aa: CASSLAARGTGELFF